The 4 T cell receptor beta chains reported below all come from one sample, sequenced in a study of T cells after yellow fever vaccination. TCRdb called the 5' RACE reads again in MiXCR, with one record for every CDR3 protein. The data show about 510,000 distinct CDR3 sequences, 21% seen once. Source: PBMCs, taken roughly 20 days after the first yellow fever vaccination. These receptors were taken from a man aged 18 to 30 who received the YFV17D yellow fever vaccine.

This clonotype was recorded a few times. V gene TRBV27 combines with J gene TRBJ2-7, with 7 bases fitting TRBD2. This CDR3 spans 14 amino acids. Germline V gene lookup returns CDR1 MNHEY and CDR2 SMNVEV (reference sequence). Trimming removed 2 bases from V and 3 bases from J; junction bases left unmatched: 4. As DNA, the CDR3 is TGTGCCAGCAGTTTACGGGGGGACGGCTACGAGCAGTACGTC. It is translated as CASSLRGDGYEQYV.

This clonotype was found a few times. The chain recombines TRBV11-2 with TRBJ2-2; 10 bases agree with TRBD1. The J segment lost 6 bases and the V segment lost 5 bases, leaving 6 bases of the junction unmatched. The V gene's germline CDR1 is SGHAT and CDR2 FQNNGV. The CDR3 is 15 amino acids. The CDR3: CASSPGTGEPGELFF. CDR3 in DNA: TGTGCCAGCAGCCCCGGGACAGGGGAGCCCGGGGAGCTGTTTTTT.

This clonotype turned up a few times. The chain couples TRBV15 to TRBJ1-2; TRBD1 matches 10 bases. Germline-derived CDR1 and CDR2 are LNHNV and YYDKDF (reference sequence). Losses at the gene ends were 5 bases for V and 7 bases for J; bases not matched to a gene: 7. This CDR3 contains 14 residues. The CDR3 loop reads CATSPGTGDSGYTF. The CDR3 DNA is TGTGCCACCAGCCCCGGGACAGGGGATTCTGGCTACACCTTC.

The CDR3 nucleotides are TGTGCCACCAGCAGAGGAGACAGGGACACCGGGGAGCTGTTTTTT. Amino acid sequence: CATSRGDRDTGELFF. This chain joins TRBV15 and TRBJ2-2; 7 positions match TRBD1. This CDR3 has 15 residues. Germline lookup yields CDR1 LNHNV and CDR2 YYDKDF (reference sequence). V shed 1 base and J 3 bases; nucleotides not matched to a gene: 2. The variable domain in full, with the rest retrieved from reference TRBV15 and TRBJ2-2, is DAMVIQNPRYQVTQFGKPVTLSCSQTLNHNVMYWYQQKSSQAPKLLFHYYDKDFNNEADTPDNFQSRRPNTSFCFLDIRSPGLGDTAMYLCATSRGDRDTGELFFGEGSRLTVL.